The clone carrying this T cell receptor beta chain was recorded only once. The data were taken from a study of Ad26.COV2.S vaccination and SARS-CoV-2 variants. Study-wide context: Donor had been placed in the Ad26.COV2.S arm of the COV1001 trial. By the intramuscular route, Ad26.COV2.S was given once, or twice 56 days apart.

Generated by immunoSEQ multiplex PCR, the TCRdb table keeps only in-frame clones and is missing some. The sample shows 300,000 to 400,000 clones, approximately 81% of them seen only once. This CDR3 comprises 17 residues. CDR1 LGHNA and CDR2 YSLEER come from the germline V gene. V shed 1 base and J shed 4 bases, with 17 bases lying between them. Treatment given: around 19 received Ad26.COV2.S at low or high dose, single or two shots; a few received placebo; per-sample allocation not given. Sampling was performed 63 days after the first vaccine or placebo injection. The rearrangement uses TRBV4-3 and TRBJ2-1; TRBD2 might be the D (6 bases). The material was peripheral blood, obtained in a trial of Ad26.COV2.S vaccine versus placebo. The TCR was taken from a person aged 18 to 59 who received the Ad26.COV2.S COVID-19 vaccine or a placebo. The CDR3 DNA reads TGCGCCAGCAGCCAAGGAGGAGCCGGGAGCATATACAATGAGCAGTTCTTC. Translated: CASSQGGAGSIYNEQFF.